This T cell receptor beta chain was identified in a study of T cell responses to AZD1222 COVID-19 vaccine. Points from the study as a whole: Spike-spanning, vaccine-associated CD4 TCRs were dominant at 160-218 and 743-854.

V gave up 3 bases and J gave up 1 base, with 12 bases separating them. CDR1 and CDR2 from the germline V gene are KGHSH and LQKENI. This CDR3 region has 15 residues. Concerning this clone: What it binds is not known.

Assay: immunoSEQ multiplex PCR; the TCRdb copy retains only in-frame clones and omits some. The top ten clones hold around 15% of a sample with 120,000 or so clones, about 92% of them seen once. Specimen: peripheral blood, collected on day 0 of AZD1222 vaccination. This chain connects TRBV18 to TRBJ1-2; maybe TRBD1 (5 bases). This receptor was identified in an adult in good health. The CDR3 bases are TGTGCCAGCTCACCTCGGGGAGGGGATAACTATGGCTACACCTTC. Translating it yields CASSPRGGDNYGYTF.